This TCR beta chain was captured by sequencing in a study of type 1 regulatory T cells. Looking at the study overall: T-allo10 is an in vitro-generated, Tr1-enriched CD4 T cell product specific for alloantigen. Study findings and constraints: Compared with non-type 1 regulatory T cells, type 1 regulatory T cells showed a more restricted TCR repertoire.

CDR3 size: 13 residues. Germline lookup yields CDR1 SGHRS and CDR2 YFSETQ. Trimming shortened V by 3 bases and J by 6 bases, and 12 bases separated the two germline ends. This clonotype showed up just a few times. Its antigen is not known. TCRdb independently ran MiXCR on the reads; one entry per CDR3 protein. The top ten hold 7.5% to 8.5% of the sample, which has tens of thousands of distinct CDR3 sequences, about a fifth seen once. This rearrangement joins TRBV5-1 to TRBJ1-2; weak D call: TRBD1 (5 bases). The receptor comes from a human donor in good health. Sequencing was carried out using cultured type 1 regulatory T (Tr1) cells, either the whole culture or a sorted fraction (not recorded which). The CDR3 DNA is TGCGCCAGCAGCTCTCGGGGCAAGGATGGCTACACCTTC. Amino acids: CASSSRGKDGYTF.